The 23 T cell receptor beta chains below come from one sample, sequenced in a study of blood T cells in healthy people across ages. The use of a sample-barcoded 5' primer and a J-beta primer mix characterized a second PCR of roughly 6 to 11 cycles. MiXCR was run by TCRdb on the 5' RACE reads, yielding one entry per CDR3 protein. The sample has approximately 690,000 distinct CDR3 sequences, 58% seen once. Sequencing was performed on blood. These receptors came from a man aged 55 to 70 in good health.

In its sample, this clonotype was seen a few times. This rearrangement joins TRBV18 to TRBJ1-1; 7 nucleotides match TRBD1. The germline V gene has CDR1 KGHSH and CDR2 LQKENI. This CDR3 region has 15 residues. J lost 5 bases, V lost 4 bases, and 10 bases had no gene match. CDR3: CASSHVEGARTEAFF. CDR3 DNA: TGTGCCAGCTCACACGTAGAGGGGGCGCGTACTGAAGCTTTCTTT.

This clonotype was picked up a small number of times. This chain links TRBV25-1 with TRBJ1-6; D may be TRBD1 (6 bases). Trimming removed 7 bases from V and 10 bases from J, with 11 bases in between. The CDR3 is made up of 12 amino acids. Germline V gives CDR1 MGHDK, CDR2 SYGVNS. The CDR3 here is CASNEGGSPLHF. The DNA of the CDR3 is TGTGCCAGCAACGAAGGGGGGTCACCCCTCCACTTT.

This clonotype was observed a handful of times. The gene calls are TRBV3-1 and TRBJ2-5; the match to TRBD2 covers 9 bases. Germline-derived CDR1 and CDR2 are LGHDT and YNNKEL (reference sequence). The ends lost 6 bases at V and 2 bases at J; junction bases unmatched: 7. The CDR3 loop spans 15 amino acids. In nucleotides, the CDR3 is TGTGCCAGCAGGGACTCTCTAGCGGGGCAAGAGACCCAGTACTTC. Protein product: CASRDSLAGQETQYF.

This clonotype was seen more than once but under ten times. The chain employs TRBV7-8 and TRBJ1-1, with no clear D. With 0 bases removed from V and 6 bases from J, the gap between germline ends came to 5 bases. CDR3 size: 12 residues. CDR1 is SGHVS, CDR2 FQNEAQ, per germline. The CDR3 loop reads CASSLARAEAFF. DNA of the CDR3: TGTGCCAGCAGCTTAGCCCGGGCTGAAGCTTTCTTT.

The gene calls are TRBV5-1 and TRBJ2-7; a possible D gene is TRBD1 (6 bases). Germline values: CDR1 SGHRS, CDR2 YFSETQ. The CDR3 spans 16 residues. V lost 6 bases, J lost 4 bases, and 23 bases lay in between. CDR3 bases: TGCGCCAGCAATCTGCCCGACAGGCGACCACTTTACGAGCAGTACTTC. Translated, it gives CASNLPDRRPLYEQYF.

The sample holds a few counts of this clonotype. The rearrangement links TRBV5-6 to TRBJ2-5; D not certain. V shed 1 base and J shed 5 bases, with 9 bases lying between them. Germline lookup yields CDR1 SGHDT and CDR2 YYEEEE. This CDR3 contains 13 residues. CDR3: CASSLNPIETQYF. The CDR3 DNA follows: TGTGCCAGCAGCTTGAACCCCATCGAGACCCAGTACTTC.

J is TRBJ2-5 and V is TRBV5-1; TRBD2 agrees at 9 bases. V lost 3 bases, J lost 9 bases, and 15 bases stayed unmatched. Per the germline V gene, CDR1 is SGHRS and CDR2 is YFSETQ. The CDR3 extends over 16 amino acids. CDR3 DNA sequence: TGCGCCAGCAGCTCGAGCGGGGGGCCCTCGAGAAGGGCCCAGTACTTC. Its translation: CASSSSGGPSRRAQYF.

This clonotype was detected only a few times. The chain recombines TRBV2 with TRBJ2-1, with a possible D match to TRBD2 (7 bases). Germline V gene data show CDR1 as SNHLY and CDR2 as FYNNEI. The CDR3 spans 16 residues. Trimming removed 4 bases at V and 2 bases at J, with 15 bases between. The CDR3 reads CASSGNRGGPYNEQFF. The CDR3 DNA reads TGTGCCAGCAGTGGTAATCGCGGGGGCCCCTACAATGAGCAGTTCTTC. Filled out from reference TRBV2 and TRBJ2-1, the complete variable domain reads EPEVTQTPSHQVTQMGQEVILRCVPISNHLYFYWYRQILGQKVEFLVSFYNNEISEKSEIFDDQFSVERPDGSNFTLKIRSTKLEDSAMYFCASSGNRGGPYNEQFFGPGTRLTVL.

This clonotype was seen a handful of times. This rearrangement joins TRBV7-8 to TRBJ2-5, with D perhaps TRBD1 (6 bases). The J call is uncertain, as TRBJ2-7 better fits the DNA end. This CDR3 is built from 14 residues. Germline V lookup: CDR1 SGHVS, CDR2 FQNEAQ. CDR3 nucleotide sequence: TGTGCCAGCAGCTTAAGGCAGGGGCTCTACGAGCAGTACTTC. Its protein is CASSLRQGLYEQYF.

The CDR3, as DNA: TGCAGCGTCGGACAGGGGGACAATGAGCAGTACTTC. Amino acid sequence: CSVGQGDNEQYF. This chain connects TRBV29-1 to TRBJ2-5; 10 bases are shared with TRBD1. Germline CDR1 and CDR2: SQVTM and ANQGSEA. The CDR3 is made up of 12 amino acids. With V trimmed by 6 bases and J by 11 bases, 9 bases remained unmatched. Combining the CDR3 with reference TRBV29-1 and TRBJ2-5 gives the whole variable domain SAVISQKPSRDICQRGTSLTIQCQVDSQVTMMFWYRQQPGQSLTLIATANQGSEATYESGFVIDKFPISRPNLTFSTLTVSNMSPEDSSIYLCSVGQGDNEQYFGPGTRLLVL.

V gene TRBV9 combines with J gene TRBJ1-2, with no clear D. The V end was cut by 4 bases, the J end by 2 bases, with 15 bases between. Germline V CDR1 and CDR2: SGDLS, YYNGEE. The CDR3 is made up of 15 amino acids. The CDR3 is CASSPPPAPNYGYTF. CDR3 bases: TGTGCCAGCAGCCCGCCCCCGGCTCCCAACTATGGCTACACCTTC.

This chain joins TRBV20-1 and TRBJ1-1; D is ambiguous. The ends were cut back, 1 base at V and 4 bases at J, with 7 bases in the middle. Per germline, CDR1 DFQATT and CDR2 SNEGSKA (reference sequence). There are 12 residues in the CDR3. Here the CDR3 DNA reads TGCAGTGCTAGAGGGCCGACCACTGAAGCTTTCTTT. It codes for CSARGPTTEAFF.

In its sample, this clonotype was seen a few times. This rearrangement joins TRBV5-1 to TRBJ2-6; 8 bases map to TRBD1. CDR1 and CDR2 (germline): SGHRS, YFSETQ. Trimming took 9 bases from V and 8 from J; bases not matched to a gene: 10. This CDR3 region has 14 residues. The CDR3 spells CATATGEMSNVLTF. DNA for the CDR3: TGCGCCACAGCGACAGGGGAAATGTCCAACGTCCTGACTTTC.

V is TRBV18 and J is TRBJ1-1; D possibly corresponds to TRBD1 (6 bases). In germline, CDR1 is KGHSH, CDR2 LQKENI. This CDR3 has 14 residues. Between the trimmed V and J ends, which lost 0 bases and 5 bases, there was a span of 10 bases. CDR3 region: CASSPPGGETEAFF. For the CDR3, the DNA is TGTGCCAGCTCACCACCGGGGGGCGAAACTGAAGCTTTCTTT.

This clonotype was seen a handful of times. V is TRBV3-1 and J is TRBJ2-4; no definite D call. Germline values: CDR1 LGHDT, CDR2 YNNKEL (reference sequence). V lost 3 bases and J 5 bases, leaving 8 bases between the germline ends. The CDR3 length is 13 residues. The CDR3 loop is CASSQFGENIQYF. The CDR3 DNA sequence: TGTGCCAGCAGCCAGTTTGGGGAAAACATTCAGTACTTC.

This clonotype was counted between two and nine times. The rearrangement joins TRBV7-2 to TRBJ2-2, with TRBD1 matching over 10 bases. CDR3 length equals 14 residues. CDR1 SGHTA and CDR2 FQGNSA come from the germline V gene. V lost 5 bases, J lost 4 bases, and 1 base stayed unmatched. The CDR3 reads CASSRDRGTGELFF. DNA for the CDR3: TGTGCCAGCAGCCGGGACAGGGGCACCGGGGAGCTGTTTTTT.

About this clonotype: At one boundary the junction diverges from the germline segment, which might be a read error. Here the CDR3 DNA reads TGCAGCGCATGTACTAGCGGGGTTTACAATGAGCGGTTCTTC. It specifies CSACTSGVYNERFF. This chain uses TRBV29-1 with TRBJ2-1, with 10 bases lining up with TRBD2. The CDR3 runs to 14 residues. The germline gives CDR1 SQVTM, CDR2 ANQGSEA.

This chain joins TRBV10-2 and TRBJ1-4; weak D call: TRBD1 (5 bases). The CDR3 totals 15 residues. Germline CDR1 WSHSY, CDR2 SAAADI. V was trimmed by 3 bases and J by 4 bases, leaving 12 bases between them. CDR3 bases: TGCGCCAGCAGTGAAGGGGCAGGTCTTAATGAAAAACTGTTTTTT. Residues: CASSEGAGLNEKLFF.

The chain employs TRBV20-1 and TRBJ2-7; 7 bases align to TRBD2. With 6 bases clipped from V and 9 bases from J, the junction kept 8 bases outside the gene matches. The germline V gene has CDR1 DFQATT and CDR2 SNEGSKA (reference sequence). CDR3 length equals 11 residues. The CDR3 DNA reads TGCAGTGCCCGAGGGGACTACATGCAGTACTTC. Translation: CSARGDYMQYF.

In DNA, the CDR3 is TGTGCCAGCAGCTTAGGTTTTTCCAGGACTATTGGGGGCTACACCTTC. Translated: CASSLGFSRTIGGYTF. V and J are TRBV11-2 and TRBJ1-2; D is uncertain. The CDR3 has 16 amino acids. CDR1 is SGHAT, CDR2 FQNNGV, per germline. V was shortened by 1 base and J by 8 bases, with 20 bases between the two germline ends.

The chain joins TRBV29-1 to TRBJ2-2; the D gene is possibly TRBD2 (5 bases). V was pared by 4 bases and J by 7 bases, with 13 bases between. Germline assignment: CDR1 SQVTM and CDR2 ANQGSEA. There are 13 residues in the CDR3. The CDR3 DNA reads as TGCAGCGTTGGACACCCCGGAGGCGGGGAGCTGTTTTTT. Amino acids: CSVGHPGGGELFF.

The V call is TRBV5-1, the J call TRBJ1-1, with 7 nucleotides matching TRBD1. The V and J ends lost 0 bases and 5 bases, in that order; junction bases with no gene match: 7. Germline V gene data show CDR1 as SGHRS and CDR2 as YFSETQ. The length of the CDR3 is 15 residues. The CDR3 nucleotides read TGCGCCAGCAGCTTGGATACAGGGGCGGGGACTGAAGCTTTCTTT. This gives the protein CASSLDTGAGTEAFF. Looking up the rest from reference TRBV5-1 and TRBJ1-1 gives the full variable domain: KAGVTQTPRYLIKTRGQQVTLSCSPISGHRSVSWYQQTPGQGLQFLFEYFSETQRNKGNFPGRFSGRQFSNSRSEMNVSTLELGDSALYLCASSLDTGAGTEAFFGQGTRLTVV.

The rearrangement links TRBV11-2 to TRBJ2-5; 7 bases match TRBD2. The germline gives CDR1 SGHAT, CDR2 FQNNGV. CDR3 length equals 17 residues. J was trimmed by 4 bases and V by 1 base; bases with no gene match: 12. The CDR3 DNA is TGTGCCAGCAGCTTAGGCGGCGGGGGAGGGTTTTTAGAGACCCAGTACTTC. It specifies CASSLGGGGGFLETQYF.